Below, 4 T cell receptor beta chains from the same sample are listed, as sequenced in a study of blood T cell repertoires in COVID-19. Repertoires were generated with immunoSEQ multiplex PCR, while TCRdb's copy carries only in-frame clones and drops some. This repertoire shows just over 300,000 clones, 85% to 90% found once; its top ten account for around 4.5%. The sample consisted of PBMCs or T cells enriched from blood (not recorded which). The source of these receptors is a woman under 30 with acute COVID-19.

This chain links TRBV19 with TRBJ1-6, with 8 bases fitting TRBD1. The CDR3 runs 17 residues. The V segment lost 5 bases and the J segment 5 bases; nucleotides outside the gene matches: 11. Germline V gene data show CDR1 as LNHDA and CDR2 as SQIVND (reference sequence). The chain's CDR3 is CASSSNPGQGDNSPLHF. The CDR3 DNA reads as TGTGCCAGTAGTTCGAATCCAGGACAGGGCGATAATTCACCCCTCCACTTT.

V usage is TRBV11-2 and J usage is TRBJ2-7; maybe TRBD1 (6 bases). Trimming shortened V by 6 bases and J by 7 bases, and 16 bases separated the two germline ends. This CDR3 is built from 13 residues. Per germline, CDR1 SGHAT and CDR2 FQNNGV. CDR3 sequence: CASRLRGTGEQYF. In nucleotides, the CDR3 is TGTGCCAGCAGACTGAGGGGGACGGGGGAGCAGTACTTC.

The CDR3, as DNA: TGTGCCAGCAGCCCGTCGACAGGGGGTGGCTACACCTTC. This sequence encodes CASSPSTGGGYTF. This rearrangement joins TRBV11-2 to TRBJ1-2; 9 bases are a match to TRBD1. In germline, CDR1 is SGHAT, CDR2 FQNNGV. The CDR3 has 13 residues. The V gene end was trimmed by 5 bases and the J gene end by 7 bases; junction bases not matched to a gene: 5.

This clone was observed once. V and J are TRBV28 and TRBJ1-1; D remains ambiguous. V gave up 1 base and J gave up 4 bases, with 13 bases separating them. Germline lookup yields CDR1 MDHEN and CDR2 SYDVKM. This CDR3 region has 15 residues. The CDR3 coding sequence is TGTGCCAGCAGTTTATTACAATCAACGGGCACTGAAGCTTTCTTT. Translating it yields CASSLLQSTGTEAFF.